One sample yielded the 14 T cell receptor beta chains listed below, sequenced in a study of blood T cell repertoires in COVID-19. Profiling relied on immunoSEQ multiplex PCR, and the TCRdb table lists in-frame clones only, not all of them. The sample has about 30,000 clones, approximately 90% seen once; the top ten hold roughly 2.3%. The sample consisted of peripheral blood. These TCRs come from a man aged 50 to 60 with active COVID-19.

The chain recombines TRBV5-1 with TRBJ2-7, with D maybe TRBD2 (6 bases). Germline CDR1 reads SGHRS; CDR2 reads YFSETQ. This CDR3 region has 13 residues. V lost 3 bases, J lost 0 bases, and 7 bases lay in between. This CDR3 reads CASSWGDSYEQYF. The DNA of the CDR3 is TGCGCCAGCAGCTGGGGGGACTCCTACGAGCAGTACTTC. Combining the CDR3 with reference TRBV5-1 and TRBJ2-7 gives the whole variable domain KAGVTQTPRYLIKTRGQQVTLSCSPISGHRSVSWYQQTPGQGLQFLFEYFSETQRNKGNFPGRFSGRQFSNSRSEMNVSTLELGDSALYLCASSWGDSYEQYFGPGTRLTVT.

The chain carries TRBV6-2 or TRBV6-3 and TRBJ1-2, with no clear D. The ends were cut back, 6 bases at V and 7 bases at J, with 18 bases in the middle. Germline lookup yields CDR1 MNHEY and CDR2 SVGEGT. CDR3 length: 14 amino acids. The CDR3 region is CASSLAPSAGGYTF. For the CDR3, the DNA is TGTGCCAGCAGCCTAGCTCCGTCTGCGGGTGGCTACACCTTC.

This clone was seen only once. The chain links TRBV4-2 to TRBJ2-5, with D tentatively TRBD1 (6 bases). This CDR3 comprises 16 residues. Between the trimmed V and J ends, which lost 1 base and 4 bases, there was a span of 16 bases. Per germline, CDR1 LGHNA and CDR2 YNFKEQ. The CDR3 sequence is CASSQGGTSLIETQYF. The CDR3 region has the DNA TGTGCCAGCAGCCAAGGGGGGACAAGCCTAATAGAGACCCAGTACTTC.

The CDR3 DNA is TGTGCCAGCAGCCAAATTGCGGAGTCCCACGAGCAGTACTTC. This codes for CASSQIAESHEQYF. The chain combines TRBV14 with TRBJ2-7; unclear D gene. Trimming cost V 2 bases and J 5 bases, with 13 bases left between them. The CDR3 is 14 amino acids. Germline CDR1 and CDR2: SGHDN and FVKESK.

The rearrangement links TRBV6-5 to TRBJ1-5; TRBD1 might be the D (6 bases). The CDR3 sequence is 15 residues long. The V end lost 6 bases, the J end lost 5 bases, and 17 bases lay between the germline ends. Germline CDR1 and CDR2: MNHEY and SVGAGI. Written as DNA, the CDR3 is TGTGCCAGCAGAGCTACAGGGAGAGGGGATCAGCCCCAGCATTTT. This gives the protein CASRATGRGDQPQHF.

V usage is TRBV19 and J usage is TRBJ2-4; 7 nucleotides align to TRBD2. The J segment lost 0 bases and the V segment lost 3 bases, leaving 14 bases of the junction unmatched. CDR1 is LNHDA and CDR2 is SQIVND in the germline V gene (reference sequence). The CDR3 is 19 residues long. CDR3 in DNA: TGTGCCAGTAGTATGCTTTACGGGAGGTCTTATGAAGCCAAAAACATTCAGTACTTC. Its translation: CASSMLYGRSYEAKNIQYF.

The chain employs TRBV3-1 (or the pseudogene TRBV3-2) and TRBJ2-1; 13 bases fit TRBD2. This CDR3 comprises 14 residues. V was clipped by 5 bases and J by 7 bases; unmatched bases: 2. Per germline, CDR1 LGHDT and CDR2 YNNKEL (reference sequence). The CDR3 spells CASSSLAGGNEQFF. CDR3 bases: TGTGCCAGCAGCTCACTAGCGGGAGGGAATGAGCAGTTCTTC.

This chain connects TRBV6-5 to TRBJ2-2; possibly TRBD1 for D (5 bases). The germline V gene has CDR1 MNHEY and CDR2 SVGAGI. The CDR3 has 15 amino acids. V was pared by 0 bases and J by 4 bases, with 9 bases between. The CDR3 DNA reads TGTGCCAGCAGTTACTCTCGCAGGGCCACCGGGGAGCTGTTTTTT. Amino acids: CASSYSRRATGELFF.

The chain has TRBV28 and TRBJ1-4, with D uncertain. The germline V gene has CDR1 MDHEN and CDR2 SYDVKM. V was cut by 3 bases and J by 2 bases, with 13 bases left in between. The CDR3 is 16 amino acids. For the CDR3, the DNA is TGTGCCAGCAGTTTTTACCGGGGAGAGACTAATGAAAAACTGTTTTTT. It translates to CASSFYRGETNEKLFF.

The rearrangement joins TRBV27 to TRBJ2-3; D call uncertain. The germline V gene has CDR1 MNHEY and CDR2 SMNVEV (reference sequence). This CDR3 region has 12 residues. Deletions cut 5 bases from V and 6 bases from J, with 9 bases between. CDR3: CASSRLGDTQYF. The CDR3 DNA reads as TGTGCCAGCAGTCGTCTCGGGGATACGCAGTATTTT.

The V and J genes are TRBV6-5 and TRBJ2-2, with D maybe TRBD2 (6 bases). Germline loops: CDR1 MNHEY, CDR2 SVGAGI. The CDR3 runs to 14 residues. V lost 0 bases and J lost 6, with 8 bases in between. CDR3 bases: TGTGCCAGCAGTTACTCGTCGGGGGCCGGGGAGCTGTTTTTT. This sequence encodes CASSYSSGAGELFF.

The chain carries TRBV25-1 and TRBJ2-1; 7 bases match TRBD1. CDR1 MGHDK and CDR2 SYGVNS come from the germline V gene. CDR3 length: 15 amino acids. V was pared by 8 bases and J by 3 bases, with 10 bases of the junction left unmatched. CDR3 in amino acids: CASGRHSGGYNEQFF. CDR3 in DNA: TGTGCCAGCGGACGACACTCAGGGGGCTACAATGAGCAGTTCTTC.

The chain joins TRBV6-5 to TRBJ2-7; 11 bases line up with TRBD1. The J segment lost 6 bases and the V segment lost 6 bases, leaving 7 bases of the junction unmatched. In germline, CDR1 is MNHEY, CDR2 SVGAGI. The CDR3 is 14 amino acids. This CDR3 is CASRPWTGGLEQYF. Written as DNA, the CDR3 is TGTGCCAGCAGACCCTGGACAGGGGGCCTCGAGCAGTACTTC.

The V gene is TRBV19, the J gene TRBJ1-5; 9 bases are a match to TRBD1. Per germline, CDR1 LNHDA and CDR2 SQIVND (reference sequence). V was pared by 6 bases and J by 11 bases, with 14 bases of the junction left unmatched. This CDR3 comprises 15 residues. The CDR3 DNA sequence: TGTGCCAGTAGAGACTTGACAGGGGGGTTACGGTCCCAGCATTTT. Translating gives CASRDLTGGLRSQHF.